Each of the 23 T cell receptor beta chains below was sequenced from the same sample in a study of blood T cell repertoires in COVID-19. TCRdb's copy holds only in-frame clones and misses some; the assay was immunoSEQ multiplex PCR. The sample lists fewer than 200,000 clones; approximately 85% were seen once. The sequencing sample was made of PBMCs or T cells enriched from blood (not recorded which). The receptors originated from a woman aged 18 to 35 who had recovered from COVID-19.

The CDR3 sequence is CASSLEGSKRDEQFF. CDR3 DNA: TGTGCCAGCAGCTTAGAAGGTAGTAAGCGGGATGAGCAGTTCTTC. The chain has TRBV11-3 and TRBJ2-1; tentatively, D is TRBD2 (6 bases). Trimming took 0 bases from V and 8 from J, leaving 14 bases between them. This CDR3 comprises 15 residues. Looked up from germline, CDR1 is SGHNT and CDR2 is YENEEA. The whole variable domain, filled in from reference TRBV11-3 and TRBJ2-1, reads EAGVVQSPRYKIIEKKQPVAFWCNPISGHNTLYWYLQNLGQGPELLIRYENEEAVDDSQLPKDRFSAERLKGVDSTLKIQPAELGDSAVYLCASSLEGSKRDEQFFGPGTRLTVL.

The chain employs TRBV6-5 and TRBJ1-1, with TRBD1 identical over 7 bases. Per germline, CDR1 MNHEY and CDR2 SVGAGI. The CDR3 length is 14 residues. Losses at the gene ends were 2 bases for V and 4 bases for J; bases not matched to a gene: 4. The CDR3 coding sequence is TGTGCCAGCAGTTACAGGGCAGGGGGCACTGAAGCTTTCTTT. It encodes CASSYRAGGTEAFF.

The gene calls are TRBV11-2 and TRBJ2-7; TRBD1 might be the D (6 bases). CDR3 length equals 17 residues. Germline values: CDR1 SGHAT, CDR2 FQNNGV. The ends were cut back, 0 bases at V and 2 bases at J, with 17 bases in the middle. The CDR3 DNA is TGTGCCAGCAGCTTAGATCACAACAGGGTTTCGACCTACGAGCAGTACTTC. Its protein is CASSLDHNRVSTYEQYF.

The CDR3 coding sequence is TGTGCCAGCAGCTTGGGGACAGGGGGTAGCAATCAGCCCCAGCATTTT. Protein: CASSLGTGGSNQPQHF. The V call is TRBV5-6, the J call TRBJ1-5, with 10 bases lining up with TRBD1. Germline-derived CDR1 and CDR2 are SGHDT and YYEEEE. The CDR3 covers 16 residues. The trim removed 0 bases at V and 0 bases at J, leaving 0 bases unmatched. The whole variable domain, remainder taken from reference TRBV5-6 and TRBJ1-5, is DAGVTQSPTHLIKTRGQQVTLRCSPKSGHDTVSWYQQALGQGPQFIFQYYEEEERQRGNFPDRFSGHQFPNYSSELNVNALLLGDSALYLCASSLGTGGSNQPQHFGDGTRLSIL.

V and J are TRBV7-2 and TRBJ1-1; 7 bases align to TRBD1. Looked up from germline, CDR1 is SGHTA and CDR2 is FQGNSA. The trim removed 4 bases at V and 4 bases at J, leaving 12 bases unmatched. This CDR3 contains 16 residues. The CDR3 sequence: CASSYISGTEGTEAFF. CDR3 nucleotides: TGTGCCAGCAGCTACATCTCTGGGACAGAGGGCACTGAAGCTTTCTTT.

The chain joins TRBV28 to TRBJ1-1; D is perhaps TRBD1 (6 bases). Germline lookup yields CDR1 MDHEN and CDR2 SYDVKM. This CDR3 comprises 14 residues. Deletions cut 8 bases from V and 3 bases from J, with 16 bases between. The CDR3 loop is CASCPGQWDTEAFF. In DNA, the CDR3 is TGTGCCAGCTGTCCAGGACAGTGGGACACTGAAGCTTTCTTT. The complete variable domain, with remaining parts taken from reference TRBV28 and TRBJ1-1, reads DVKVTQSSRYLVKRTGEKVFLECVQDMDHENMFWYRQDPGLGLRLIYFSYDVKMKEKGDIPEGYSVSREKKERFSLILESASTNQTSMYLCASCPGQWDTEAFFGQGTRLTVV.

The chain uses TRBV9 and TRBJ2-1, with 8 bases identical to TRBD2. V gave up 2 bases and J gave up 6 bases; unmatched junction bases: 4. Per germline, CDR1 SGDLS and CDR2 YYNGEE. This CDR3 comprises 14 residues. The CDR3 region has the DNA TGTGCCAGCAGCGTTATGACTAGCGCCAATGAGCAGTTCTTC. Its protein is CASSVMTSANEQFF.

V usage is TRBV18 and J usage is TRBJ1-5, with 8 positions matching TRBD1. V dropped 5 bases and J dropped 7; count of bases not matched to a gene: 10. The CDR3 runs 15 residues. CDR1 KGHSH and CDR2 LQKENI come from the germline V gene. CDR3 loop: CASSDSGGLGQPQHF. DNA of the CDR3: TGTGCCAGCTCAGACTCAGGGGGCTTAGGGCAGCCCCAGCATTTT. The full variable domain, its missing parts supplied by reference TRBV18 and TRBJ1-5, is NAGVMQNPRHLVRRRGQEARLRCSPMKGHSHVYWYRQLPEEGLKFMVYLQKENIIDESGMPKERFSAEFPKEGPSILRIQQVVRGDSAAYFCASSDSGGLGQPQHFGDGTRLSIL.

This clone was picked up one time. This sequence joins TRBV2 and TRBJ1-4; possible D gene TRBD1, 6 bases. The CDR3 runs to 16 residues. In germline, CDR1 is SNHLY, CDR2 FYNNEI. With 6 bases removed from V and 6 bases from J, the gap between germline ends came to 20 bases. This CDR3 is CASRHRDTRGDEKLFF. DNA of the CDR3: TGTGCCAGCAGACACCGGGACACCCGAGGGGATGAAAAACTGTTTTTT. The whole variable domain, remainder taken from reference TRBV2 and TRBJ1-4, is EPEVTQTPSHQVTQMGQEVILRCVPISNHLYFYWYRQILGQKVEFLVSFYNNEISEKSEIFDDQFSVERPDGSNFTLKIRSTKLEDSAMYFCASRHRDTRGDEKLFFGSGTQLSVL.

This clone was observed at least ten times. This sequence joins TRBV27 and TRBJ1-5; tentative D call: TRBD1 (5 bases). Germline CDR1 MNHEY, CDR2 SMNVEV (reference sequence). V was clipped by 2 bases and J by 6 bases, with 17 bases between them. The CDR3 extends over 16 amino acids. The CDR3 loop is CASSLLGQGGTQPQHF. CDR3 nucleotide sequence: TGTGCCAGCAGTTTACTGGGGCAGGGAGGTACTCAGCCCCAGCATTTT.

This rearrangement joins TRBV7-9 to TRBJ1-6; 11 bases map to TRBD1. Germline trimming cut 4 bases from V and 10 bases from J; bases unmatched to any gene: 6. There are 15 residues in the CDR3. The germline V gene has CDR1 SEHNR and CDR2 FQNEAQ (reference sequence). CDR3 loop: CASSWGTGGESPLHF. The CDR3 DNA reads TGTGCCAGCAGCTGGGGGACAGGGGGGGAATCACCCCTCCACTTT.

The chain carries TRBV28 and TRBJ2-7; D perhaps matches TRBD1 (6 bases). The CDR3 runs 15 residues. V was trimmed by 5 bases and J by 6 bases, leaving 20 bases between them. The germline V gene has CDR1 MDHEN and CDR2 SYDVKM. The CDR3 nucleotides are TGTGCCAGCAGTCCCCTAAATCGGGACATTGTCGAGCAGTACTTC. Protein: CASSPLNRDIVEQYF. The variable domain in full, with the rest retrieved from reference TRBV28 and TRBJ2-7, is DVKVTQSSRYLVKRTGEKVFLECVQDMDHENMFWYRQDPGLGLRLIYFSYDVKMKEKGDIPEGYSVSREKKERFSLILESASTNQTSMYLCASSPLNRDIVEQYFGPGTRLTVT.

The chain combines TRBV2 with TRBJ2-7; 11 positions agree with TRBD1. The germline CDR1 and CDR2 sequences are SNHLY and FYNNEI. V shed 5 bases and J 7 bases; nucleotides not matched to a gene: 7. The CDR3 contains 14 residues. The chain's CDR3 is CASSLRDRGFEQYF. The CDR3 DNA sequence: TGTGCCAGCAGTCTCCGGGACAGGGGGTTTGAGCAGTACTTC.

The chain is built from TRBV11-1 and TRBJ2-3; 8 nucleotides match TRBD2. The CDR3 loop spans 15 amino acids. The ends lost 4 bases at V and 2 bases at J; junction bases unmatched: 5. Germline V gives CDR1 SGHAT, CDR2 FQDESV (reference sequence). The CDR3 here is CASSWGGGTTDTQYF. The CDR3 DNA reads as TGTGCCAGCAGCTGGGGCGGGGGGACCACAGATACGCAGTATTTT.

This clone was counted between two and nine times. The J gene is TRBJ1-1, the V gene TRBV4-1, with a tentative D call TRBD1 (6 bases). Germline CDR1 reads MGHRA; CDR2 reads YSYEKL. Trimming removed 2 bases at V and 11 bases at J, with 18 bases between. The length of the CDR3 is 14 residues. The CDR3 DNA reads as TGCGCCAGCAGCCAACAATCAGGGGCCCCGGGGGCTTTCTTT. The encoded protein is CASSQQSGAPGAFF.

This chain connects TRBV7-8 to TRBJ1-3; 7 bases line up with TRBD1. Germline V lookup: CDR1 SGHVS, CDR2 FQNEAQ. The junction had 4 bases not matched to a gene; V was cut back by 5 bases and J by 0 bases. This CDR3 has 15 residues. CDR3 nucleotide sequence: TGTGCCAGCAGCCATCGGGACAGCTCTGGAAACACCATATATTTT. Protein: CASSHRDSSGNTIYF.

The CDR3 bases are TGTGCCAGCTCACCTTTAGGCTCCTCTACCCGGGTGAACACTGAAGCTTTCTTT. Its translation is CASSPLGSSTRVNTEAFF. The chain couples TRBV18 to TRBJ1-1; D is unclear. The V and J ends lost 3 bases and 0 bases respectively, with 20 bases between them. The CDR3 consists of 18 residues. Germline CDR1 and CDR2: KGHSH and LQKENI.

V is TRBV2 and J is TRBJ1-4; D call uncertain. The germline gives CDR1 SNHLY, CDR2 FYNNEI. This CDR3 contains 13 residues. V was shortened by 5 bases and J by 10 bases, with 14 bases between the two germline ends. CDR3 sequence reads: CASSNGLERKLFF. For the CDR3, the DNA is TGTGCCAGCAGTAATGGACTCGAGAGAAAACTGTTTTTT.

This chain joins TRBV2 and TRBJ2-4; TRBD2 matches at 13 bases. The germline CDR1 and CDR2 sequences are SNHLY and FYNNEI. The CDR3 extends over 18 amino acids. V lost 8 bases and J lost 0; bases outside the gene matches: 10. CDR3: CASSPRTSGGLAKNIQYF. DNA of the CDR3: TGTGCCAGCTCCCCCCGGACTAGCGGGGGTTTAGCCAAAAACATTCAGTACTTC.

This clone was observed a single time. A junction end diverges from the germline sequence, so it may reflect a read error. The chain uses TRBV13 and TRBJ1-1; D is unresolved. Germline V gene data show CDR1 as PRHDT and CDR2 as FYEKMQ (reference sequence). The CDR3 is 9 residues long. CDR3 coding DNA: TGTGCCAGCAGCTCCCCACCTACCTTT. Its translation is CASSSPPTF.

The chain is built from TRBV28 and TRBJ1-3; D is possibly TRBD1 (6 bases). This CDR3 region has 14 residues. Germline V CDR1 and CDR2: MDHEN, SYDVKM. V lost 9 bases, J lost 5 bases, and 17 bases lay in between. CDR3: CASNPGDIRNTIYF. CDR3 DNA: TGTGCCAGTAACCCTGGGGACATAAGAAACACCATATATTTT.

The chain joins TRBV21-1 to TRBJ1-6. TRBV21-1 corresponds to a pseudogene. The CDR3 has 17 residues. CDR3 sequence: CASSKGGRDSYNSPLHF. CDR3 DNA sequence: TGTGCCAGCAGCAAAGGTGGTCGGGATTCCTATAATTCACCCCTCCACTTT.

The V gene is TRBV10-1, the J gene TRBJ2-7; D ambiguous. The CDR3 is 15 amino acids. V lost 2 bases, J lost 2 bases, and 13 bases lay in between. The germline CDR1 and CDR2 sequences are WNHNN and SYGVQD (reference sequence). CDR3 residues: CASSEGGRNPYEQYF. CDR3 DNA: TGCGCCAGCAGTGAGGGTGGCAGAAATCCCTACGAGCAGTACTTC.